This T cell receptor beta chain appears in the sequencing data of a study of response to subunit inactivated influenza vaccine. TCRdb passed the RT-PCR reads through MiXCR, listing each CDR3 protein once. Of just under 550,000 distinct CDR3 sequences listed, around a quarter are singletons. CDR1 is DFQATT and CDR2 is SNEGSKA in the germline V gene (reference sequence). CDR3 length: 12 amino acids. Trimming took 5 bases from V and 5 from J, leaving 12 bases between them. In addition, the sample was reused for a study of T cells expressing NK-cell markers. That investigation notes: What made the TCR beta cDNA was 5'RACE template switching with UMIs. Researchers got TCR beta repertoires out of sorted CD3+CD56+NKG2C+, CD3+CD56+NKG2C- and CD3+CD56-NKG2C+ T cells. In about 6 donors, dominant CD3+CD56+NKG2C+ clonotypes ranked among the top 10 CD8+ clonotypes.

Specimen: CD4+ T cells sorted from PBMCs, collected 11 to 12 days after vaccination. The origin of this receptor is a man between 45 and 60 years old who received an inactivated influenza vaccine. V is TRBV20-1 and J is TRBJ2-5; D may correspond to TRBD1 or TRBD2 (5 bases each). CDR3 loop: CSALGTVETQYF. The DNA for the CDR3 is TGCAGTGCTTTGGGGACCGTTGAGACCCAGTACTTC.